This T cell receptor beta chain appears in the sequencing data of a study of CD8 T cells in Susac syndrome. Random hexamers served to reverse transcribe roughly 0.45 to 1 ug RNA. TCRdb passed the immunoSEQ multiplex PCR reads through MiXCR, listing each CDR3 protein once. The sample has some 300,000 distinct CDR3 sequences; roughly 81% are singletons. Trimming took off 0 bases at V and 4 bases at J, with 12 bases between the two ends. The CDR3 runs 15 residues. Germline CDR1 and CDR2: SGHVS and FNYEAQ. The sequenced material came from CD8+ T cells from PBMCs. The sequence derives from a human donor with multiple sclerosis. This sequence joins TRBV7-6 and TRBJ2-5; D perhaps matches TRBD2 (5 bases). Here the CDR3 DNA reads TGTGCCAGCAGCTTAGCGTGGGTGAGCGGAGAGACCCAGTACTTC. Encoded protein: CASSLAWVSGETQYF. Complete variable domain (other parts from reference TRBV7-6 and TRBJ2-5): GAGVSQSPRYKVTKRGQDVALRCDPISGHVSLYWYRQALGQGPEFLTYFNYEAQQDKSGLPNDRFSAERPEGSISTLTIQRTEQRDSAMYRCASSLAWVSGETQYFGPGTRLLVL.